These 5 T cell receptor beta chains share one sample of origin, sequenced in a study of blood T cell repertoires in COVID-19. Produced via immunoSEQ multiplex PCR; TCRdb's table is partial and in-frame only. The repertoire includes 100,000 to 150,000 clones, almost 70% of them detected once, and approximately 2% sits in the top ten. The material sequenced was peripheral blood. These receptors were taken from a woman aged 70 to 79 with acute or convalescent COVID-19.

This clone was recorded a few times. V gene TRBV7-2 combines with J gene TRBJ1-1; D perhaps matches TRBD1 (6 bases). Germline V gene data show CDR1 as SGHTA and CDR2 as FQGNSA. This CDR3 spans 14 amino acids. Trimming stripped 5 bases from V and 4 bases from J, with 14 bases between. The CDR3 bases are TGTGCCAGCAGCACGACAGGCAGGGGCACTGAAGCTTTCTTT. This translates into CASSTTGRGTEAFF.

The rearrangement joins TRBV3-1 (or the pseudogene TRBV3-2) to TRBJ2-5, with 9 bases fitting TRBD2. CDR3 length equals 15 residues. With 0 bases clipped from V and 5 bases from J, the junction kept 4 bases outside the gene matches. CDR1 and CDR2 (germline): LGHDT, YNNKEL (reference sequence). Here the CDR3 DNA reads TGTGCCAGCAGCCAAGATGGACTAGCGTTTGAGACCCAGTACTTC. It codes for CASSQDGLAFETQYF.

The chain recombines TRBV11-2 with TRBJ2-7; D possibly corresponds to TRBD2 (6 bases). The CDR3 loop spans 14 amino acids. With 1 base removed from V and 3 bases from J, the gap between germline ends came to 10 bases. The V gene's germline CDR1 is SGHAT and CDR2 FQNNGV. The CDR3 DNA reads as TGTGCCAGCAGCTTAGTGGTGGGAGGCTACGAGCAGTACTTC. It specifies CASSLVVGGYEQYF.

V usage is TRBV2 and J usage is TRBJ1-4, with D unresolved. CDR3 size: 15 residues. V gave up 2 bases and J gave up 8 bases, with 15 bases separating them. Per the germline V gene, CDR1 is SNHLY and CDR2 is FYNNEI. CDR3 DNA sequence: TGTGCCAGCAGTGAAAGTCCCGGGGTGTGGGAAAAACTGTTTTTT. Translated, it gives CASSESPGVWEKLFF.

The V and J genes are TRBV7-3 and TRBJ2-6; 9 nucleotides line up with TRBD1. The length of the CDR3 is 15 residues. Germline V gives CDR1 SGHTA, CDR2 FQGTGA. The ends lost 5 bases at V and 4 bases at J; junction bases unmatched: 3. In nucleotides, the CDR3 is TGTGCCAGCAGCCCCACAGGGGGCGGGGCCAACGTCCTGACTTTC. Its translation is CASSPTGGGANVLTF.